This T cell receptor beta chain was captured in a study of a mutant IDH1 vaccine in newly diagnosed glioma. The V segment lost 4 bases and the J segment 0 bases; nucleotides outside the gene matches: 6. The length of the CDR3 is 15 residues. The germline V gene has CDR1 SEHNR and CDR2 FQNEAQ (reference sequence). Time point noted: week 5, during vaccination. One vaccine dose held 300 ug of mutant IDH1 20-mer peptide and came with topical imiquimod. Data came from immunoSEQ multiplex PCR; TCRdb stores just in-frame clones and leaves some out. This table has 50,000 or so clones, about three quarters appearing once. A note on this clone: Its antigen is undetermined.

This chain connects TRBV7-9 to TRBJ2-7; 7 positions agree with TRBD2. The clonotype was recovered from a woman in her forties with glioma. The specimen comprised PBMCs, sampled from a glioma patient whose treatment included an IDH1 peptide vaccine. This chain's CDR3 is CASSSRAGPSYEQYF. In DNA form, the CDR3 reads TGTGCCAGCAGCTCTCGAGCGGGACCCTCCTACGAGCAGTACTTC.